This note documents a single TCR beta chain sequence. No antigen is known for it. This sample is drawn from a study of beta chain features in type 1 diabetes. Study findings and constraints: Within each of all four CD4+ subsets, Type 1 diabetes patients had TCRB CDR3s that were moderately but significantly shorter.

Isolated RNA was reverse transcribed in full, so expressed TCRB transcripts were sequenced. Assay used: immunoSEQ multiplex PCR; TCRdb lists only in-frame clones, some missing. The sample contains about 280,000 clones, 15% of which appear only once. This CDR3 is 13 amino acids long. Germline CDR1 is SGHRS and CDR2 is YFSETQ. V lost 4 bases, J lost 2 bases, and 10 bases lay in between. This TCR derives from a man aged 18 to 30 with type 1 diabetes. The chain has TRBV5-1 and TRBJ2-7; D call uncertain. Sequenced material: naive CD4+ T cells from blood. CDR3 loop: CASSTAEAYEQYF. Here the CDR3 DNA reads TGCGCCAGCAGCACCGCAGAGGCCTACGAGCAGTACTTC.